What follows are 15 T cell receptor beta chains derived from one specimen sequenced in a study of blood T cell repertoires in COVID-19. Clones were sequenced by immunoSEQ multiplex PCR, and TCRdb holds only the in-frame ones, with some missing. Counted here are fewer than 150,000 clones, around 89% occurring once; the ten biggest clones make up approximately 4.3%. Specimen: peripheral blood. The source of these receptors is a woman in her forties or fifties with acute or convalescent COVID-19.

The chain uses TRBV5-1 and TRBJ2-5; TRBD2 matches at 16 bases. The germline CDR1 and CDR2 sequences are SGHRS and YFSETQ. The junction had 8 bases not matched to a gene; V was cut back by 4 bases and J by 5 bases. This CDR3 spans 17 amino acids. The CDR3 protein is CASSPGLAGGPLETQYF. The CDR3 DNA reads TGCGCCAGCAGCCCGGGACTAGCGGGGGGGCCTTTGGAGACCCAGTACTTC.

The chain has TRBV13 and TRBJ1-2; D is unresolved. Per germline, CDR1 PRHDT and CDR2 FYEKMQ (reference sequence). The CDR3 extends over 14 amino acids. Trimming removed 0 bases at V and 6 bases at J, with 11 bases between. The CDR3 here is CASSLGGLRNGYTF. As DNA, the CDR3 is TGTGCCAGCAGCTTAGGAGGACTGAGGAATGGCTACACCTTC.

The gene calls are TRBV7-3 and TRBJ1-1; D not certain. The germline V gene encodes CDR1 SGHTA and CDR2 FQGTGA. The V end was cut by 4 bases, the J end by 3 bases, with 9 bases between. There are 13 residues in the CDR3. The CDR3 DNA reads TGTGCCAGCAGCTCCCTCGGGGACACTGAAGCTTTCTTT. Encoded protein: CASSSLGDTEAFF.

This chain uses TRBV24-1 with TRBJ1-2, with D possibly TRBD1 on 5 matching bases. The V end was cut by 2 bases, the J end by 8 bases, with 11 bases between. Germline V lookup: CDR1 KGHDR, CDR2 SFDVKD. CDR3 size: 13 residues. The CDR3 region is CATSDWRGGGYTF. The CDR3 coding sequence is TGTGCCACCAGTGATTGGCGGGGCGGAGGCTACACCTTC.

DNA of the CDR3: TGTGCCAGCTCACCCGGGACAGGGAATCAGCCCCAGCATTTT. As protein: CASSPGTGNQPQHF. The gene calls are TRBV18 and TRBJ1-5, with 9 bases fitting TRBD1. Losses at the gene ends were 3 bases for V and 4 bases for J; bases not matched to a gene: 1. Per the germline V gene, CDR1 is KGHSH and CDR2 is LQKENI. The CDR3 is made up of 14 amino acids.

The V call is TRBV4-1, the J call TRBJ1-1; D might be TRBD1 (5 bases). Germline V gene lookup returns CDR1 MGHRA and CDR2 YSYEKL. The length of the CDR3 is 18 residues. The ends were cut back, 0 bases at V and 0 bases at J, with 17 bases in the middle. This chain's CDR3 is CASSQDQTVVDMNTEAFF. The DNA for the CDR3 is TGCGCCAGCAGCCAAGATCAGACAGTGGTGGATATGAACACTGAAGCTTTCTTT.

The rearrangement links TRBV11-2 to TRBJ2-1, with TRBD2 identical over 11 bases. Trimming took 6 bases from V and 5 from J; bases not matched to a gene: 6. CDR1 SGHAT and CDR2 FQNNGV come from the germline V gene. The CDR3 totals 15 residues. The CDR3 nucleotides are TGTGCCAGCAGTAAAGGACTAGCGGGTAACAATGAGCAGTTCTTC. Its translation is CASSKGLAGNNEQFF.

The gene calls are TRBV12-5 and TRBJ2-1, with D possibly being TRBD2 (6 bases). CDR3 length: 15 residues. The germline V gene encodes CDR1 LGHNT and CDR2 FRNRAP. V shed 1 base and J shed 9 bases, with 16 bases lying between them. The CDR3 nucleotides read TGTGCTAGTGGTTTGGGGGGGACTGTTAACAGTGAGCAGTTCTTC. Translation: CASGLGGTVNSEQFF.

The CDR3 DNA sequence: TGTGCCAGCGGAGACAGGCCGTCGAACACTGAAGCTTTCTTT. Its protein product is CASGDRPSNTEAFF. This chain joins TRBV5-5 and TRBJ1-1; maybe TRBD1 (6 bases). This CDR3 spans 14 amino acids. Germline CDR1 is SGHKS and CDR2 is YYEKEE (reference sequence). The V and J ends lost 7 bases and 1 base respectively, with 14 bases between them.

V usage is TRBV30 and J usage is TRBJ1-2, with D maybe TRBD1 (6 bases). CDR1 GTSNPN and CDR2 SVGIG come from the germline V gene (reference sequence). The CDR3 is made up of 13 amino acids. The V end was cut by 4 bases, the J end by 6 bases, with 15 bases between. The CDR3 is CAWTLKGGDGYTF. The CDR3 nucleotides read TGTGCCTGGACCCTCAAGGGGGGGGATGGCTACACCTTC.

CDR3: CASSMAPLGGANGYTF. The DNA of the CDR3 is TGTGCCAGTAGTATGGCCCCATTGGGGGGGGCGAATGGCTACACCTTC. The chain recombines TRBV19 with TRBJ1-2; possible D gene TRBD1, 6 bases. The V and J ends lost 3 bases and 6 bases respectively, with 20 bases between them. CDR1 LNHDA and CDR2 SQIVND come from the germline V gene (reference sequence). This CDR3 is 16 amino acids long.

This clone showed up just once. V gene TRBV2 combines with J gene TRBJ2-1, with 8 bases fitting TRBD2. The CDR3 consists of 18 residues. Germline V gene sequence: CDR1 SNHLY, CDR2 FYNNEI. J was trimmed by 3 bases and V by 1 base; bases with no gene match: 11. The CDR3 sequence: CASSEEGLGTYGYNEQFF. In DNA, the CDR3 is TGTGCCAGCAGTGAAGAGGGACTAGGGACTTATGGCTACAATGAGCAGTTCTTC.

The V and J genes are TRBV7-9 and TRBJ2-7; D unresolved. Trimming left V 0 bases short and J 6 bases short, with 9 bases between. The germline V gene encodes CDR1 SEHNR and CDR2 FQNEAQ (reference sequence). This CDR3 has 13 amino acids. The CDR3 loop reads CASSLAHPGEQYF. CDR3 coding DNA: TGTGCCAGCAGCTTAGCGCACCCAGGCGAGCAGTACTTC.

This chain links TRBV5-8 with TRBJ1-2; the D gene is possibly TRBD1 (5 bases). The CDR3 contains 13 residues. Germline CDR1 and CDR2: SGHTS and YDEGEE. The V and J ends lost 3 bases and 5 bases respectively, with 11 bases between them. CDR3: CASSYREGYGYTF. The CDR3 nucleotides are TGTGCCAGCAGCTACCGGGAGGGGTATGGCTACACCTTC.

This chain joins TRBV6-5 and TRBJ1-2; D gene uncertain. Deletions cut 8 bases from V and 5 bases from J, with 9 bases between. This CDR3 spans 11 amino acids. Germline V gives CDR1 MNHEY, CDR2 SVGAGI. The CDR3 DNA reads TGTGCCAGCCCACGGGGATATGGCTACACCTTC. Protein sequence: CASPRGYGYTF.